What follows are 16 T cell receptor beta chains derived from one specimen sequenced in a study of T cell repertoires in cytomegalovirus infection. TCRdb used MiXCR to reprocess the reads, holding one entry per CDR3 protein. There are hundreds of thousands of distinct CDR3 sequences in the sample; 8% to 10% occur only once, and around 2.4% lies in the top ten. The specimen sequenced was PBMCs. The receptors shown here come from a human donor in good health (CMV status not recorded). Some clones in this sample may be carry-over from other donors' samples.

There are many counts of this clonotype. Written as DNA, the CDR3 is TGTGCCAGCAGCTTAGAGCCAGGGGGCTATGGCTACACCTTC. This gives the protein CASSLEPGGYGYTF. V gene TRBV7-2 combines with J gene TRBJ1-2; 7 bases fit TRBD1. This CDR3 region has 14 residues. Unmatched junction bases numbered 3, after V lost 1 base and J lost 4 bases. The germline V gene encodes CDR1 SGHTA and CDR2 FQGNSA.

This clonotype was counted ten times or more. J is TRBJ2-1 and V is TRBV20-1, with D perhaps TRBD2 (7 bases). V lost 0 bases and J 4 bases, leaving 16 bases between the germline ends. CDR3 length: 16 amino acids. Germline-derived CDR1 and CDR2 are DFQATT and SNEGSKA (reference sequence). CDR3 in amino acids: CSARDQGGGRYNEQFF. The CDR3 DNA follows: TGCAGTGCTAGAGATCAGGGAGGGGGGCGGTACAATGAGCAGTTCTTC.

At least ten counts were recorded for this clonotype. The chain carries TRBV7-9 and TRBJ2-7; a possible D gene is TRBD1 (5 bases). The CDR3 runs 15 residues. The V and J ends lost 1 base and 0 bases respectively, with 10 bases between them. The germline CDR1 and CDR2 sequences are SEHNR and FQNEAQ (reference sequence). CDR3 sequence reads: CASSLGPTVSYEQYF. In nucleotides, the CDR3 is TGTGCCAGCAGCTTAGGCCCGACAGTCTCCTACGAGCAGTACTTC.

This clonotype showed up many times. The CDR3 nucleotides read TGCGCCAGCAGCTGGGGACAAGAAGAGACCCAGTACTTC. Protein: CASSWGQEETQYF. J is TRBJ2-5 and V is TRBV5-1, with D perhaps matching TRBD1 (6 bases). CDR1 and CDR2 (germline): SGHRS, YFSETQ. Between the trimmed V and J ends, which lost 3 bases and 3 bases, there was a span of 9 bases. This CDR3 has 13 amino acids.

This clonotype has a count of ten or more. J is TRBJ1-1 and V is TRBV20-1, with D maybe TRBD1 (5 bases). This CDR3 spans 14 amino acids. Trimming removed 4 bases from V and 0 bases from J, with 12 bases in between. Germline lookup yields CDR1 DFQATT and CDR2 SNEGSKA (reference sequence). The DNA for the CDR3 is TGCAGTGCTACCAGCGGGGGAATGAACACTGAAGCTTTCTTT. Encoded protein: CSATSGGMNTEAFF.

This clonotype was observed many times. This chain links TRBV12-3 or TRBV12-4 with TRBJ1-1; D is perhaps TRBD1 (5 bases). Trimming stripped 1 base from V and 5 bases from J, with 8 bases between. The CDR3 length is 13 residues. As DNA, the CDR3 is TGTGCCAGCAGTTTAGTGGCAGGGACTGAAGCTTTCTTT. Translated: CASSLVAGTEAFF.

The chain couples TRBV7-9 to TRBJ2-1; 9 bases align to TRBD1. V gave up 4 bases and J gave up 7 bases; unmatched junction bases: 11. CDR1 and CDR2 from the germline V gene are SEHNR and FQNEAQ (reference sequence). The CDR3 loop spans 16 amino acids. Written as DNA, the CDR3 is TGTGCCAGCAGCTGGCCGACAGGGGGAGTTCAGAATGAGCAGTTCTTC. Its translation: CASSWPTGGVQNEQFF.

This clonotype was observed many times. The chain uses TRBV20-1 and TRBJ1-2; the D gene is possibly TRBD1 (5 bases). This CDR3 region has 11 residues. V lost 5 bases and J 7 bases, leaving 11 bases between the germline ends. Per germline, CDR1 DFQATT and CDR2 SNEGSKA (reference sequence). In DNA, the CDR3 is TGCAGTGCTTCTCAGGGTCGTGGCTACACCTTC. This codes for CSASQGRGYTF.

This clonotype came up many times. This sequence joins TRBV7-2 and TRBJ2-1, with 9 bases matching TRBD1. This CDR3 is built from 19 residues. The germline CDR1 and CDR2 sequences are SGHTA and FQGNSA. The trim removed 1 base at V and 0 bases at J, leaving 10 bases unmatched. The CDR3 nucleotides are TGTGCCAGCAGCTTAGACGGGACAGGGTACTACAGCTCCTACAATGAGCAGTTCTTC. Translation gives CASSLDGTGYYSSYNEQFF.

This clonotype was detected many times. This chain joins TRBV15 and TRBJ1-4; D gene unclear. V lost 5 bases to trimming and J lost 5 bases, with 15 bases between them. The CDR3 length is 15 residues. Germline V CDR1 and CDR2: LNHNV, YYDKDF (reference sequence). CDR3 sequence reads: CATSLRAGLNEKLFF. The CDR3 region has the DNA TGTGCCACCAGCTTACGCGCCGGGCTCAATGAAAAACTGTTTTTT.

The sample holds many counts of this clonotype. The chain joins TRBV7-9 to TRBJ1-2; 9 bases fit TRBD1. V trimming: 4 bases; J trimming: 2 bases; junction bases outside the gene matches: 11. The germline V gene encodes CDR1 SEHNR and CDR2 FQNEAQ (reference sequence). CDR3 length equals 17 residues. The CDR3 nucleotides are TGTGCCAGCAGCTGGACCGGGGACAGGGCCCGCAACTATGGCTACACCTTC. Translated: CASSWTGDRARNYGYTF.

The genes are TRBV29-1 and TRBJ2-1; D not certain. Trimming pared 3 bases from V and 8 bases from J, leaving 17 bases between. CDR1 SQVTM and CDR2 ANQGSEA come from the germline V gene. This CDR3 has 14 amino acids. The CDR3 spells CSVDLSDAVYEQFF. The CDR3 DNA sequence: TGCAGCGTTGACCTTTCGGATGCGGTCTATGAGCAGTTCTTC.

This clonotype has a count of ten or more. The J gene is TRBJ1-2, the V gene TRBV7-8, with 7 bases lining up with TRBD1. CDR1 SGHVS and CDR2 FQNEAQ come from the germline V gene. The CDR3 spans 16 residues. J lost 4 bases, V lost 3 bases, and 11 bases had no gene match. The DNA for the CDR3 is TGTGCCAGCAGCTTGGACCGGGACAGCCGCCTCTATGGCTACACCTTC. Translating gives CASSLDRDSRLYGYTF.

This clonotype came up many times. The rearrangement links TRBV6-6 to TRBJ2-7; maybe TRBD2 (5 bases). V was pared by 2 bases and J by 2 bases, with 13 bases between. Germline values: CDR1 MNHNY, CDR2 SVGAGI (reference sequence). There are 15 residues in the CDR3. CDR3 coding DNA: TGTGCCAGCAGTTACACTTCGACACTAGCCTACGAGCAGTACTTC. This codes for CASSYTSTLAYEQYF.

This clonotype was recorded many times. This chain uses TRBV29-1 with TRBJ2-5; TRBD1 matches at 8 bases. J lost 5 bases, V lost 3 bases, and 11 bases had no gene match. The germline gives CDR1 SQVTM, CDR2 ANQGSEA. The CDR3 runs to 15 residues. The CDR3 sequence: CSVEPGTGRAETQYF. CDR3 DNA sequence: TGCAGCGTTGAGCCCGGGACAGGTCGGGCTGAGACCCAGTACTTC.

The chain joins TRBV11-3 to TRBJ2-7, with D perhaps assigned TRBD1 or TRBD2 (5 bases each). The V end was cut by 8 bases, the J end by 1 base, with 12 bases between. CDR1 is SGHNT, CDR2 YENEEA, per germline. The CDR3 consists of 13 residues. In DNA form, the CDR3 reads TGTGCCAGCGGGGGAACCTCTTCCTACGAGCAGTACTTC. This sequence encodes CASGGTSSYEQYF. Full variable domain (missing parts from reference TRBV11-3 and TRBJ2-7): EAGVVQSPRYKIIEKKQPVAFWCNPISGHNTLYWYLQNLGQGPELLIRYENEEAVDDSQLPKDRFSAERLKGVDSTLKIQPAELGDSAVYLCASGGTSSYEQYFGPGTRLTVT.